This T cell receptor (beta chain) emerged from a study of T cell repertoires in cytomegalovirus infection. TCRdb redid the calling of the reads with MiXCR, one entry per CDR3 protein. The data hold around 500,000 distinct CDR3 sequences, with roughly 42% observed a single time. This clonotype was counted a few times. Its antigen is as yet unknown. The V and J ends lost 4 bases and 7 bases, in that order; junction bases with no gene match: 10. Per the germline V gene, CDR1 is SGHVS and CDR2 is FQNEAQ. The CDR3 contains 14 residues. J is TRBJ2-7 and V is TRBV7-8; 7 bases are a match to TRBD1. This material consisted of cultured PBMCs, taken from culture after CMV antigen stimulation. The sequence derives from a human donor in good health (CMV status not recorded). Some clones in this sample may be carry-over from other donors' samples. CDR3 loop: CASSSGKGAQEQYF. CDR3 nucleotides: TGTGCCAGCAGCTCGGGTAAGGGGGCGCAAGAGCAGTACTTC.